This TCR beta chain originates from a study of cytomegalovirus exposure and HLA in healthy donors. Germline-derived CDR1 and CDR2 are MNHEY and SMNVEV (reference sequence). V shed 5 bases and J 2 bases; nucleotides not matched to a gene: 12. The CDR3 spans 16 residues. Clones were sequenced by immunoSEQ multiplex PCR, and TCRdb holds only the in-frame ones, with some missing. The top ten hold under 3.5% of the sample, which has 190,000 or so clones, around 82% seen once. The source is a woman aged 18-29 years in good health and CMV-seropositive. Sequenced material: PBMCs. The V gene is TRBV27, the J gene TRBJ2-7; 7 nucleotides line up with TRBD1. CDR3 sequence: CASSIYPRDRTYEQYF. For the CDR3, the DNA is TGTGCCAGCAGTATCTACCCCCGGGACAGAACCTACGAGCAGTACTTC.